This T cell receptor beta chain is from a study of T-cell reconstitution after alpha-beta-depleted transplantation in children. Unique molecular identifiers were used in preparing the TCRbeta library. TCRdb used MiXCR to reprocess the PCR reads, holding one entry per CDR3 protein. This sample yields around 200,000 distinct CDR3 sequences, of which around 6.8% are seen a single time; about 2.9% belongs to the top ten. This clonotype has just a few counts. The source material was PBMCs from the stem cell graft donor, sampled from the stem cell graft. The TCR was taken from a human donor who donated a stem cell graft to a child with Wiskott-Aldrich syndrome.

The DNA of the CDR3 is TGCGCCAGCAGCCAAGATTTAGCGGGAGCCTACAATGAGCAGTTCTTC. This gives the protein CASSQDLAGAYNEQFF. The rearrangement links TRBV4-3 to TRBJ2-1; 9 nucleotides line up with TRBD2. This CDR3 comprises 16 residues. The germline CDR1 and CDR2 sequences are LGHNA and YSLEER. The trim removed 0 bases at V and 2 bases at J, leaving 2 bases unmatched.